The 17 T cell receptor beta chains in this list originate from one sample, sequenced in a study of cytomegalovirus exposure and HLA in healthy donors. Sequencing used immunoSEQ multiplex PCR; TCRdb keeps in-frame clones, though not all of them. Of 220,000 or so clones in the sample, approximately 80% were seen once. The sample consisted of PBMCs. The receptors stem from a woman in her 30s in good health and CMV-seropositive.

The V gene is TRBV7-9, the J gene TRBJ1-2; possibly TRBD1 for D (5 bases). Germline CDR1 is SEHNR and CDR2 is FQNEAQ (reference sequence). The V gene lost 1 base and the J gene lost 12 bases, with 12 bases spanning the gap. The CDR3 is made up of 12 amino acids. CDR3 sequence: CASSLGDLHHTF. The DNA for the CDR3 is TGTGCCAGCAGCTTAGGGGACCTACACCACACCTTC. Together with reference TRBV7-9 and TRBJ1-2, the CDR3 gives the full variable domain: DTGVSQNPRHKITKRGQNVTFRCDPISEHNRLYWYRQTLGQGPEFLTYFQNEAQLEKSRLLSDRFSAERPKGSFSTLEIQRTEQGDSAMYLCASSLGDLHHTFGSGTRLTVV.

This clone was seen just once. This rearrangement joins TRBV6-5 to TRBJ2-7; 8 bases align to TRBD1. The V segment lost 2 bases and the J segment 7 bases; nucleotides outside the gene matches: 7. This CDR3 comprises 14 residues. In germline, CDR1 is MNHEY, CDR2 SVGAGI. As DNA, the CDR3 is TGTGCCAGCAGTTACGCAGGGGGCTCAAGGGAGCAGTACTTC. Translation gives CASSYAGGSREQYF.

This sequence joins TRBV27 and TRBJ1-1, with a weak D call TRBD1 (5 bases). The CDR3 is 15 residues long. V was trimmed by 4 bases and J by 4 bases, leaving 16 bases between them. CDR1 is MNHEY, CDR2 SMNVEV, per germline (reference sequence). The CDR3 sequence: CASSYIPGAATEAFF. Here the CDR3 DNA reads TGTGCCAGCAGTTATATCCCCGGGGCTGCCACTGAAGCTTTCTTT.

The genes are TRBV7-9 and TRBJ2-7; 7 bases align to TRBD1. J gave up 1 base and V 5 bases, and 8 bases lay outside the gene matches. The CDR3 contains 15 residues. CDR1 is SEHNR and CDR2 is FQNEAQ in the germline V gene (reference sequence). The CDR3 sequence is CASSTPLGQSYEQYF. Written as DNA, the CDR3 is TGTGCCAGCAGCACCCCCCTGGGACAGTCCTACGAGCAGTACTTC.

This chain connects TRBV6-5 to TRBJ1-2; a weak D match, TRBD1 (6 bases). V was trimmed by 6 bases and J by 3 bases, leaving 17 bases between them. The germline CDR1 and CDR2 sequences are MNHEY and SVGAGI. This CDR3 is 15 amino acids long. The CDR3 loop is CASRRGGFLHYGYTF. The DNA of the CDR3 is TGTGCCAGCAGAAGGGGGGGCTTCTTGCACTATGGCTACACCTTC.

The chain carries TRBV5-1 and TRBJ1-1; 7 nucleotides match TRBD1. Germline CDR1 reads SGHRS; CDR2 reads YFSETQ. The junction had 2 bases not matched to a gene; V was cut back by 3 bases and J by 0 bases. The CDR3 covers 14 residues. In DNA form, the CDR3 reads TGCGCCAGCAGCTCGACAGGGTTGAACACTGAAGCTTTCTTT. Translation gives CASSSTGLNTEAFF.

The CDR3 sequence is CASSLAPGVETEAFF. Here the CDR3 DNA reads TGCGCCAGCAGCTTGGCTCCTGGGGTTGAGACTGAAGCTTTCTTT. V is TRBV5-1 and J is TRBJ1-1; D is ambiguous. V lost 0 bases and J 5 bases, leaving 14 bases between the germline ends. Germline V gene lookup returns CDR1 SGHRS and CDR2 YFSETQ. This CDR3 spans 15 amino acids.

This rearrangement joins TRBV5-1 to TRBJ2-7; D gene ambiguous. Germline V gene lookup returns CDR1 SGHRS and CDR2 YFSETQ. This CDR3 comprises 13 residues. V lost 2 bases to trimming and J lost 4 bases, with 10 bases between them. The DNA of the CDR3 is TGCGCCAGCAGCTTTGGTCCTAGGTACGAGCAGTACTTC. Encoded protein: CASSFGPRYEQYF.

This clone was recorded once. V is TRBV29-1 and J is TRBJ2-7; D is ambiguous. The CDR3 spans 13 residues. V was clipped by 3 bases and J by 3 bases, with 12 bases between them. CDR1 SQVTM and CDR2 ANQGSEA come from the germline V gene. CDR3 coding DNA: TGCAGCGTTGATCTTGGACCCAACTACGAGCAGTACTTC. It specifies CSVDLGPNYEQYF.

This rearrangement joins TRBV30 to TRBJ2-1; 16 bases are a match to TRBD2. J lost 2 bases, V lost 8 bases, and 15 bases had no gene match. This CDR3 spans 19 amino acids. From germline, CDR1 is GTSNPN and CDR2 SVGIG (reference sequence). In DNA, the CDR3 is TGTGCCCTAAAGGGGGGACTAGCGGGAGGGCCGGCGACCTACAATGAGCAGTTCTTC. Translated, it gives CALKGGLAGGPATYNEQFF.

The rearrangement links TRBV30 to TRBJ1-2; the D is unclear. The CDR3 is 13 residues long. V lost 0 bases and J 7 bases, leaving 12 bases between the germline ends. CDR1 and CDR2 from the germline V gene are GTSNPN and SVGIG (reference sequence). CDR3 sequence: CAWSVKQLPGYTF. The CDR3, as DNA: TGTGCCTGGAGTGTAAAGCAGCTCCCTGGCTACACCTTC.

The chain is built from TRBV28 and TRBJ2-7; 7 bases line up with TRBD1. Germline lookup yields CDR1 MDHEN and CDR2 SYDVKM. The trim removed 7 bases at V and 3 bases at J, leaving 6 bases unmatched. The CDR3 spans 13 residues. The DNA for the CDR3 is TGTGCCAGCACCCACAGGGGCCTCTACGAGCAGTACTTC. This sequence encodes CASTHRGLYEQYF.

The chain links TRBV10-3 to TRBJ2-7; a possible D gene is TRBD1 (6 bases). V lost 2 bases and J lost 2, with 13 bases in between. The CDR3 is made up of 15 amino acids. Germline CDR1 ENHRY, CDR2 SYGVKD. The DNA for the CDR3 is TGTGCCATCAGTGAGACTGCAGGGGAGCCCTACGAGCAGTACTTC. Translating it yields CAISETAGEPYEQYF.

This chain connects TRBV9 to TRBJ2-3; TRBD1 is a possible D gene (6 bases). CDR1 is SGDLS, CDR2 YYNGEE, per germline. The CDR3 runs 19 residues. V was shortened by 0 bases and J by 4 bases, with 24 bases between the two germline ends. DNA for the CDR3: TGTGCCAGCAGCGTAGAATGGGGGCGCGATCCATCTTTCGCAGATACGCAGTATTTT. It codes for CASSVEWGRDPSFADTQYF.

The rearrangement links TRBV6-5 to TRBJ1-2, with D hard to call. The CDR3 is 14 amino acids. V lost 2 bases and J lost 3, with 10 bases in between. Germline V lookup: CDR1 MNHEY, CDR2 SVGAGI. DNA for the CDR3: TGTGCCAGCAGTTACCTTGACCCGGACTATGGCTACACCTTC. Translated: CASSYLDPDYGYTF.

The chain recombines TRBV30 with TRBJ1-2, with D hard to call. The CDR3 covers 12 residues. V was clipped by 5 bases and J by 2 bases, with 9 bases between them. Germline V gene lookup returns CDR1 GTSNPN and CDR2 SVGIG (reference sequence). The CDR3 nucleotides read TGTGCCTGGTTAGCCGGGAACTATGGCTACACCTTC. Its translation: CAWLAGNYGYTF.

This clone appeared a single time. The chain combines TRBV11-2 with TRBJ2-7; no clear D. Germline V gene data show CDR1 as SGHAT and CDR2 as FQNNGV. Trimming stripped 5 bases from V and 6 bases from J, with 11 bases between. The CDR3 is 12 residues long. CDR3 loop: CASSPQDREQYF. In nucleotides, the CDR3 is TGTGCCAGCAGCCCCCAAGACCGCGAGCAGTACTTC.